A single sample is the source of the 20 T cell receptor beta chains below, sequenced in a study of T cells of healthy individuals. Using its own MiXCR run on the 5' RACE reads, TCRdb lists one record per CDR3 protein. The sample carries about 96,000 distinct CDR3 sequences, approximately 18% recorded once. All receptors derive from a human donor in good health.

This clonotype appeared many times. The chain links TRBV29-1 to TRBJ2-1; 8 bases are a match to TRBD2. V shed 7 bases, J shed 8 bases, and the junction held 7 bases outside the gene matches. CDR1 is SQVTM and CDR2 is ANQGSEA in the germline V gene. The CDR3 extends over 12 amino acids. In DNA, the CDR3 is TGCAGCGCCACTGCCGGGGGGGATGAGCAGTTCTTC. This encodes CSATAGGDEQFF.

This clonotype has at least ten counts. This chain joins TRBV10-3 and TRBJ2-7, with 10 bases identical to TRBD1. V dropped 7 bases and J dropped 3; count of bases not matched to a gene: 6. Germline loops: CDR1 ENHRY, CDR2 SYGVKD. This CDR3 is 14 amino acids long. The CDR3 region has the DNA TGTGCCATCAACCCGGGACAGGGGTTCTACGAGCAGTACTTC. As protein: CAINPGQGFYEQYF.

V usage is TRBV4-2 and J usage is TRBJ2-7, with D perhaps matching TRBD2 (6 bases). The V and J ends lost 1 base and 2 bases respectively, with 9 bases between them. The CDR3 extends over 14 amino acids. Germline lookup yields CDR1 LGHNA and CDR2 YNFKEQ. The CDR3 nucleotides read TGTGCCAGCAGCCAAGGCAGGGAGGCCTACGAGCAGTACTTC. Its protein product is CASSQGREAYEQYF.

This clonotype appeared a few times. The chain joins TRBV20-1 to TRBJ1-5; D is ambiguous. This CDR3 is 12 amino acids long. In germline, CDR1 is DFQATT, CDR2 SNEGSKA (reference sequence). Between the trimmed V and J ends, which lost 6 bases and 3 bases, there was a span of 9 bases. The DNA of the CDR3 is TGCAGTGCCATACAGTACAATCAGCCCCAGCATTTT. Translating it yields CSAIQYNQPQHF.

The chain joins TRBV2 to TRBJ2-5, with D unclear. The CDR3 is made up of 12 amino acids. The V end lost 2 bases, the J end lost 2 bases, and 3 bases lay between the germline ends. Germline loops: CDR1 SNHLY, CDR2 FYNNEI. The CDR3 is CASSELQETQYF. The DNA of the CDR3 is TGTGCCAGCAGTGAACTGCAAGAGACCCAGTACTTC.

The chain couples TRBV12-3 or TRBV12-4 to TRBJ1-5; 9 bases are a match to TRBD1. The CDR3 loop spans 13 amino acids. The junction had 2 bases not matched to a gene; V was cut back by 3 bases and J by 8 bases. CDR3 coding DNA: TGTGCCAGCAGTTTGGACAGGGGAAAGCCCCAGCATTTT. This codes for CASSLDRGKPQHF.

The rearrangement uses TRBV11-1 and TRBJ2-5; D possibly corresponds to TRBD1 (6 bases). V was clipped by 5 bases and J by 0 bases, with 13 bases between them. Germline V gene sequence: CDR1 SGHAT, CDR2 FQDESV (reference sequence). CDR3 length equals 15 residues. The DNA of the CDR3 is TGTGCCAGCAGCGCCGACAGGAGAAACCAAGAGACCCAGTACTTC. Amino acid sequence: CASSADRRNQETQYF. The full variable domain, its missing parts supplied by reference TRBV11-1 and TRBJ2-5, is EAEVAQSPRYKITEKSQAVAFWCDPISGHATLYWYRQILGQGPELLVQFQDESVVDDSQLPKDRFSAERLKGVDSTLKIQPAELGDSAMYLCASSADRRNQETQYFGPGTRLLVL.

This chain links TRBV28 with TRBJ2-3; 12 positions match TRBD1. CDR1 is MDHEN and CDR2 is SYDVKM in the germline V gene. The J segment lost 5 bases and the V segment lost 6 bases, leaving 6 bases of the junction unmatched. The length of the CDR3 is 15 residues. CDR3 in amino acids: CASSLGQGAVDTQYF. The CDR3 nucleotides are TGTGCCAGCAGCCTGGGACAGGGGGCTGTAGATACGCAGTATTTT.

This clonotype was seen a few times. The gene calls are TRBV20-1 and TRBJ1-2; tentative D call: TRBD1 (5 bases). The CDR3 loop spans 14 amino acids. Germline lookup yields CDR1 DFQATT and CDR2 SNEGSKA (reference sequence). Trimming shortened V by 4 bases and J by 4 bases, and 16 bases separated the two germline ends. For the CDR3, the DNA is TGCAGTGCTAACGTGGACACTGAAGGCTATGGCTACACCTTC. This gives the protein CSANVDTEGYGYTF.

This clonotype was observed many times. The chain joins TRBV5-1 to TRBJ1-2, with TRBD1 matching over 8 bases. Trimming removed 4 bases from V and 4 bases from J; junction bases left unmatched: 9. The CDR3 loop spans 15 amino acids. The germline V gene encodes CDR1 SGHRS and CDR2 YFSETQ. CDR3 sequence reads: CASSLTTGTGYGYTF. The CDR3 region has the DNA TGCGCCAGCAGCCTTACAACCGGGACAGGCTATGGCTACACCTTC.

V gene TRBV20-1 combines with J gene TRBJ1-1; D unresolved. The germline CDR1 and CDR2 sequences are DFQATT and SNEGSKA (reference sequence). CDR3 length: 12 amino acids. V was pared by 3 bases and J by 4 bases, with 9 bases between. The chain's CDR3 is CSARRPSTEAFF. CDR3 nucleotide sequence: TGCAGTGCTAGGCGCCCCAGCACTGAAGCTTTCTTT.

Details on this clonotype: One end of the junction fails to match germline, which may point to a read error. The chain recombines TRBV11-1 with TRBJ2-7, with 8 bases matching TRBD2. The CDR3 spans 16 residues. Per the germline V gene, CDR1 is SGHAT and CDR2 is FQDESV (reference sequence). The CDR3 region has the DNA TGTGCCGGCAGCTCCCTAGATGCGGGGGGCCTCTACGAGCAGTACTTC. It codes for CAGSSLDAGGLYEQYF.

The J gene is TRBJ2-3, the V gene TRBV6-5; D is unresolved. The CDR3 consists of 12 residues. The germline V gene encodes CDR1 MNHEY and CDR2 SVGAGI. V dropped 10 bases and J dropped 3 bases, with 11 bases sitting between them. CDR3 in DNA: TGTGCCACCCACGGTGGGACAGATACGCAGTATTTT. Its protein product is CATHGGTDTQYF.

The rearrangement links TRBV2 to TRBJ2-7; a possible D gene is TRBD1 (5 bases). Trimming shortened V by 5 bases and J by 2 bases, and 13 bases separated the two germline ends. This CDR3 is built from 14 residues. From germline, CDR1 is SNHLY and CDR2 FYNNEI. The CDR3 sequence: CASSWTLRTYEQYF. The CDR3 DNA follows: TGTGCCAGCAGTTGGACATTACGGACCTACGAGCAGTACTTC.

This clonotype came up many times. J is TRBJ2-3 and V is TRBV18; TRBD1 or TRBD2 may be the D gene (6 bases each). CDR1 is KGHSH and CDR2 is LQKENI in the germline V gene. V was cut by 8 bases and J by 8 bases, with 14 bases left in between. CDR3 length: 12 amino acids. CDR3 nucleotides: TGTGCCAGCACCTCCGGGGGCCCTACGCAGTATTTT. As protein: CASTSGGPTQYF.

The chain links TRBV10-3 to TRBJ2-5, with D unclear. Trimming pared 3 bases from V and 0 bases from J, leaving 2 bases between. Germline lookup yields CDR1 ENHRY and CDR2 SYGVKD. CDR3 size: 12 residues. Here the CDR3 reads CAISDYQETQYF. CDR3 nucleotides: TGTGCCATCAGTGACTACCAAGAGACCCAGTACTTC.

Only a few counts were recorded for this clonotype. The V gene is TRBV7-9, the J gene TRBJ1-5, with D tentatively TRBD1 (5 bases). V lost 11 bases and J 6 bases, leaving 17 bases between the germline ends. The CDR3 is made up of 13 amino acids. In germline, CDR1 is SEHNR, CDR2 FQNEAQ (reference sequence). The CDR3 loop reads CASNAGVGQPQHF. CDR3 DNA: TGTGCCTCCAACGCGGGGGTGGGTCAGCCCCAGCATTTT.

This clonotype has a count of ten or more. The chain links TRBV20-1 to TRBJ1-3; tentatively, D is TRBD1 (6 bases). This CDR3 region has 13 residues. V dropped 6 bases and J dropped 0 bases, with 9 bases sitting between them. Germline CDR1 DFQATT, CDR2 SNEGSKA (reference sequence). CDR3 in DNA: TGCAGTGCCTCGACAGGCTCTGGAAACACCATATATTTT. Amino acid sequence: CSASTGSGNTIYF.

V is TRBV7-2 and J is TRBJ2-3; D is ambiguous. The CDR3 sequence is 14 residues long. V lost 5 bases and J lost 5, with 14 bases in between. Per germline, CDR1 SGHTA and CDR2 FQGNSA. DNA of the CDR3: TGTGCCAGCAGCCACTCTATAAGGGAAGATACGCAGTATTTT. This sequence encodes CASSHSIREDTQYF. Full variable domain (remainder filled in from reference TRBV7-2 and TRBJ2-3): GAGVSQSPSNKVTEKGKDVELRCDPISGHTALYWYRQSLGQGLEFLIYFQGNSAPDKSGLPSDRFSAERTGGSVSTLTIQRTQQEDSAVYLCASSHSIREDTQYFGPGTRLTVL.

There are a few counts of this clonotype. The CDR3 DNA sequence: TGTGCCATCAGAGCAGCGGGGTTACCCACCGGGGAGCTGTTTTTT. The encoded protein is CAIRAAGLPTGELFF. V usage is TRBV10-3 and J usage is TRBJ2-2; 7 bases match TRBD2. Trimming removed 6 bases from V and 4 bases from J; junction bases left unmatched: 8. Germline values: CDR1 ENHRY, CDR2 SYGVKD. The CDR3 has 15 amino acids.